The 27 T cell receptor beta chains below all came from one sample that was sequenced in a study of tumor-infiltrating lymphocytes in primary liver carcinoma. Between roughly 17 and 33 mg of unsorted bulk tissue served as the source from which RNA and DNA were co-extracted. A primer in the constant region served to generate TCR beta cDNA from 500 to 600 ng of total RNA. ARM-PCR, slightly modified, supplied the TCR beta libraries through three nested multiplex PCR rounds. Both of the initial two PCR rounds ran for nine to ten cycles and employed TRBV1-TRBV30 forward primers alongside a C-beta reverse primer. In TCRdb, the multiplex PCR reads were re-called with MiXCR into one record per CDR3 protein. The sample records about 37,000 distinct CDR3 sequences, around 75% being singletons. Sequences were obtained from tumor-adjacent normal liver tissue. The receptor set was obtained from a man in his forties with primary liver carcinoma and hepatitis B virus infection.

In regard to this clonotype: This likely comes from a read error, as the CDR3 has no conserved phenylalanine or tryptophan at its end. The CDR3 sequence is CASSLVADYGYTS. CDR3 coding DNA: TGTGCCAGTAGTTTAGTAGCAGACTATGGCTACACCTCC. The rearrangement links TRBV12-3 or TRBV12-4 to TRBJ1-2; no clear D. This CDR3 has 13 amino acids.

CDR3 bases: TGTGCCAGCAATTCGTGTCGCGAGCAGTACTTC. It specifies CASNSCREQYF. This rearrangement joins TRBV6-5 to TRBJ2-7; D uncertain. The CDR3 is 11 amino acids. The germline V gene encodes CDR1 MNHEY and CDR2 SVGAGI. The V gene lost 7 bases and the J gene lost 6 bases, with 10 bases spanning the gap.

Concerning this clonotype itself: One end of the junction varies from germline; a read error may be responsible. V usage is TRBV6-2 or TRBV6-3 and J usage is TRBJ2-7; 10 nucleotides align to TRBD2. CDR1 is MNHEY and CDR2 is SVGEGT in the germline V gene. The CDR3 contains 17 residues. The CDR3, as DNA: TGTGCCAGCTGTAGCGGGAGGAAAGGAGATCTCTCCTATGAGCAGTACTTC. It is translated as CASCSGRKGDLSYEQYF.

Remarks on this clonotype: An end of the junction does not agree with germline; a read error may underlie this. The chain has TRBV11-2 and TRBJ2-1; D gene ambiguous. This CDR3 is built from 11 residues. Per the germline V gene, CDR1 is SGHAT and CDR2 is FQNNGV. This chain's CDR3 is CDSNLYNEQFF. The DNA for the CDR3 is TGTGACAGCAACCTATACAATGAGCAATTCTTC.

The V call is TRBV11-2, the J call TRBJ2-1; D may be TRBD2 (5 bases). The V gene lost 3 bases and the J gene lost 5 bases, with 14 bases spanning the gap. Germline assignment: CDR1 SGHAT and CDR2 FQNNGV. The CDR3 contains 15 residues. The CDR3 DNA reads TGTGCCAGCAGCTTTAGCGTGCCACTCGACAATGAGCAGTTCTTC. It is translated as CASSFSVPLDNEQFF.

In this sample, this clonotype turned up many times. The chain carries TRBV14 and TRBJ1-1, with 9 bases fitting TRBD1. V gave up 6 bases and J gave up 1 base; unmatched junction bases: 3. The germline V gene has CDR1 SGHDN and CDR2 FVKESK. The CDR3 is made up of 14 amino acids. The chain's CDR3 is CASRETGGNTEAFF. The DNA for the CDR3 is TGTGCCAGCAGAGAGACAGGGGGGAACACTGAAGCTTTCTTT.

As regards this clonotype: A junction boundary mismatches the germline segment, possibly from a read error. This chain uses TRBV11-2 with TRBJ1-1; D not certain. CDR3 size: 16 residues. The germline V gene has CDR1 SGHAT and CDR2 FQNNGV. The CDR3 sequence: CASILDRMGIDSEAFF. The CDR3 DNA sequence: TGTGCCAGCATCTTAGATCGGATGGGGATTGACTCTGAAGCTTTCTTT.

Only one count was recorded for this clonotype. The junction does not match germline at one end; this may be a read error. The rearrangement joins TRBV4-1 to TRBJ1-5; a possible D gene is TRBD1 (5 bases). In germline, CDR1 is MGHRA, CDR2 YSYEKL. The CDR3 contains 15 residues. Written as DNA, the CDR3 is TGCACCAGCAGTCCCACAGAGGGGAGCAGTCAGCCCCAGCATTTT. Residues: CTSSPTEGSSQPQHF.

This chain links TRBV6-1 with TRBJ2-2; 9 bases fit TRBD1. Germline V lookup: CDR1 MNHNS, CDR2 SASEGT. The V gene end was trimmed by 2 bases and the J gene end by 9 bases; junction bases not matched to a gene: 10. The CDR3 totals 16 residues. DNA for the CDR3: TGTGCCAGCAGTGAATCTCCGGGACAGGGAACCCGGGAGCTGTTTTTT. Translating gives CASSESPGQGTRELFF.

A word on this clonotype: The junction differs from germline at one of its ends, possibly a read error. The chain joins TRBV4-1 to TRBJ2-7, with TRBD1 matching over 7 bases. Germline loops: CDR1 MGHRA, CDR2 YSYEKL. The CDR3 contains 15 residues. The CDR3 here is CARSPPDRLSYEQHF. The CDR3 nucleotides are TGCGCCAGGAGCCCGCCGGACAGGCTCTCCTACGAGCAGCACTTC.

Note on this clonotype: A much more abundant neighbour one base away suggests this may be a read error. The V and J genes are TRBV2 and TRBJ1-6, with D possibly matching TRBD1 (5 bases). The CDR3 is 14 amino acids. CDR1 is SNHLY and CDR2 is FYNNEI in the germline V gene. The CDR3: CASGADSHNSPLHF. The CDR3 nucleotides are TGTGCCAGCGGGGCAGACTCCCATAATTCACCCCTCCACTTT.

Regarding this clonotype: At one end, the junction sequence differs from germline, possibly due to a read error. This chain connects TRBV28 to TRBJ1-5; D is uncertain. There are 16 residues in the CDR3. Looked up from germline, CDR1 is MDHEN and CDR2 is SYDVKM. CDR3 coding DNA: TGTGCCAGCGGTTATAGCCCCAATTTATCAAATCAGCCCCTGCATTTT. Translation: CASGYSPNLSNQPLHF.

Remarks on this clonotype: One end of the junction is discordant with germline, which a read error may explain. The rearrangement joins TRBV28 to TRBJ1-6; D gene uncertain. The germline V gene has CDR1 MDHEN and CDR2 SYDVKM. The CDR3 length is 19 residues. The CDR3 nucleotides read TGTGCCAGCAGTTTAAATACTATTTCGGACGTCGTCCGGCGTTCATCCCTCCACTTT. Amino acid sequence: CASSLNTISDVVRRSSLHF.

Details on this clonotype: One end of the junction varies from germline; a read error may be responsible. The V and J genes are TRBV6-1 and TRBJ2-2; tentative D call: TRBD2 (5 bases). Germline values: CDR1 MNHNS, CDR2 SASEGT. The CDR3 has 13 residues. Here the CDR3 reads CANSEADTGDLFF. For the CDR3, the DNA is TGTGCCAACAGTGAAGCTGACACCGGGGATCTATTTTTT.

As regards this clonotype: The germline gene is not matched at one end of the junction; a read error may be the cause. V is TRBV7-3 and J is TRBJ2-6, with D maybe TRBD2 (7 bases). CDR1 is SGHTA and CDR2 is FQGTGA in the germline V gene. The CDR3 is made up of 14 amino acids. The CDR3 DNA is TGTGCCAGCACCGATCCTGGGGGGGCCAACGTCCCGACTTTC. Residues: CASTDPGGANVPTF.

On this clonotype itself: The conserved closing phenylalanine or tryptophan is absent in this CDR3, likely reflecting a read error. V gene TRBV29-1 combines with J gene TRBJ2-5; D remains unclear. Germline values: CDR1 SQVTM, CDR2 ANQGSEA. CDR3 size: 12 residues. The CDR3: CSGMDSGETQYL. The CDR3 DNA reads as TGCAGCGGTATGGATAGTGGAGAGACTCAGTACTTA.

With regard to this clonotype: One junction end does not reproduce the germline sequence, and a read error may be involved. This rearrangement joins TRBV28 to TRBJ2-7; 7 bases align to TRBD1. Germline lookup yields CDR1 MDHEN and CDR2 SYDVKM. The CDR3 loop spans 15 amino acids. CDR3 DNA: TGTGTCAGCAACTCCGGGACAGATGTCTCCTACGAGCAATACTTC. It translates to CVSNSGTDVSYEQYF.

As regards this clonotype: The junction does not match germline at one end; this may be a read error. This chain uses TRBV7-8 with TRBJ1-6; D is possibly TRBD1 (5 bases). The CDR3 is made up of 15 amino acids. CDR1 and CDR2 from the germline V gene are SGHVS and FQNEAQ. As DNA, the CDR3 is TGTGCCAGCAGCCTATCACAGGATAGTAATTCAACCCTCCACTTT. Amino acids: CASSLSQDSNSTLHF. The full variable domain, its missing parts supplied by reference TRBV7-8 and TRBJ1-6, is GAGVSQSPRYKVAKRGQDVALRCDPISGHVSLFWYQQALGQGPEFLTYFQNEAQLDKSGLPSDRFFAERPEGSVSTLKIQRTQQEDSAVYLCASSLSQDSNSTLHFGNGTRLTVT.

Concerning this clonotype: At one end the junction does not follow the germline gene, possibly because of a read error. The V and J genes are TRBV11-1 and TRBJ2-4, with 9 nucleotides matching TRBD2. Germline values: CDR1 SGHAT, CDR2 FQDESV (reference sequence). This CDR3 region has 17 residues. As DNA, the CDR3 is TGTGGCAGCAGCTTTCCCGGGGCTAGCGGGACCAAAGACATTCAGTACTTC. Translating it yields CGSSFPGASGTKDIQYF.

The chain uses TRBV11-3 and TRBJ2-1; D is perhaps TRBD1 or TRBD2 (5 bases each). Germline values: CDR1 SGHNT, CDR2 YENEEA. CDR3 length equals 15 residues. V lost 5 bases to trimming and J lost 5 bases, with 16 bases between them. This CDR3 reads CASSQGRNGHNEQFF. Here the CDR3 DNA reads TGTGCCAGCAGCCAGGGACGGAACGGACACAATGAGCAGTTCTTC.

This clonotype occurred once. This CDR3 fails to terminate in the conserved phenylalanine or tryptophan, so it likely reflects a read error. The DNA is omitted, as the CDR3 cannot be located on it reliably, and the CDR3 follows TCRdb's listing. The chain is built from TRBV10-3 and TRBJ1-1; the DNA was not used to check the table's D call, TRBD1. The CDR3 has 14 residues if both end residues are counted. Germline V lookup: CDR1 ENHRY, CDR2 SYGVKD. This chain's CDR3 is CAIRERQGYTEAVY.

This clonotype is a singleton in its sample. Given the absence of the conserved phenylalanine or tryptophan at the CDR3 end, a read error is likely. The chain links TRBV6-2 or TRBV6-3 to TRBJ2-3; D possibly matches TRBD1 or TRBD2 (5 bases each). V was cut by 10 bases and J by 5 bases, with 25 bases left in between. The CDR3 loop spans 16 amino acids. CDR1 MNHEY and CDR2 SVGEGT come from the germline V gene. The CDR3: CAISFLGRLGGDTQYL. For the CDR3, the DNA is TGTGCCATCAGCTTCCTAGGGCGGCTTGGGGGAGATACGCAGTATTTA.

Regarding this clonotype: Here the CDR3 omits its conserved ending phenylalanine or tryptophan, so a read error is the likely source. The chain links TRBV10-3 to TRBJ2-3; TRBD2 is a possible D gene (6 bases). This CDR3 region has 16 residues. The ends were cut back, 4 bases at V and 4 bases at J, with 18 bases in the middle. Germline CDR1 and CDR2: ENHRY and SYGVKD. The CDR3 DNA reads TGTGCCATCAGTGTCTGGCAACGGGAGCTCGCAGATACGCAGTATATT. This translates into CAISVWQRELADTQYI.

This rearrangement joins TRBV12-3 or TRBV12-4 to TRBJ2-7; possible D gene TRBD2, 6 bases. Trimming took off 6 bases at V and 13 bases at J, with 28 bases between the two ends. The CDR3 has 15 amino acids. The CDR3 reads CASRTGLLSSYDQYF. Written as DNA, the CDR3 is TGTGCCAGCAGAACGGGACTCCTAAGCTCCTACGACCAATACTTC.

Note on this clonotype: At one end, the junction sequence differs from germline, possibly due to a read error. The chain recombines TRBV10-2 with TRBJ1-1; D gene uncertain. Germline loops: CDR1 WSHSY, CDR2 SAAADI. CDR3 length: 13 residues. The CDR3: CAGSEVKNAEAFF. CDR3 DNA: TGCGCCGGCAGTGAAGTAAAAAACGCTGAAGCTTTCTTT.

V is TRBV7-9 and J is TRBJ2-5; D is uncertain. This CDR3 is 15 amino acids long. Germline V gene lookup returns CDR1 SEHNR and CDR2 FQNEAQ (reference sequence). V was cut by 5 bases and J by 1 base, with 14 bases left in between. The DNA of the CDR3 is TGTGCCAGCAGCCCTCTCCGGATAGCCCAAGAGACCCAGTACTTC. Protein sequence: CASSPLRIAQETQYF. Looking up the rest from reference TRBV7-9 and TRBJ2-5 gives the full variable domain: DTGVSQNPRHKITKRGQNVTFRCDPISEHNRLYWYRQTLGQGPEFLTYFQNEAQLEKSRLLSDRFSAERPKGSFSTLEIQRTEQGDSAMYLCASSPLRIAQETQYFGPGTRLLVL.

For the CDR3, the DNA is TGCAGCGTCGGGGCCCGTCTAGTTAGAGCGAGAGAAATCCGCGGGCAGTACTTC. As protein: CSVGARLVRAREIRGQYF. The rearrangement uses TRBV29-1 and TRBJ2-7; D may match TRBD1 or TRBD2 (5 bases each). This CDR3 region has 18 residues. Trimming stripped 6 bases from V and 9 bases from J, with 36 bases between. Per germline, CDR1 SQVTM and CDR2 ANQGSEA.